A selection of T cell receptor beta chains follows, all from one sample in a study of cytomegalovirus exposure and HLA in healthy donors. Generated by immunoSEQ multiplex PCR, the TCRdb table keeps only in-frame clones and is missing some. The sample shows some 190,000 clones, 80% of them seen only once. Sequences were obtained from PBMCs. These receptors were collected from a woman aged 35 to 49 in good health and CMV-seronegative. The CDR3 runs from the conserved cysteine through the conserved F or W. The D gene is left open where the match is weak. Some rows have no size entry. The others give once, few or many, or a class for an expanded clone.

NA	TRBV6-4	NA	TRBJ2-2	CASSVRQGNTGELFF	TGTGCCAGCAGTGTACGGCAGGGGAACACCGGGGAGCTGTTTTTT
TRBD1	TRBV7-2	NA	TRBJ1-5	CASSSTGGQGQPQHF	TGTGCCAGCAGCTCCACAGGGGGCCAGGGTCAGCCCCAGCATTTT
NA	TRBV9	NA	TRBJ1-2	CASSVGHQRAYGYTF	TGTGCCAGCAGCGTAGGACATCAGAGAGCCTATGGCTACACCTTC
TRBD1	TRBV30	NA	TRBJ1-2	CALTSAGGGQLIKNGYTF	TGTGCCCTGACATCGGCCGGGGGGGGACAGCTCATTAAAAATGGCTACACCTTC
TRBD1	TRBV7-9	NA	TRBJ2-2	CASSFGTDNTGELFF	TGTGCCAGCAGCTTCGGGACAGATAACACCGGGGAGCTGTTTTTT
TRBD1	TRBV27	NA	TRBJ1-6	CASRKGQGNSPLHF	TGTGCCAGCAGGAAGGGACAGGGAAATTCACCCCTCCACTTT
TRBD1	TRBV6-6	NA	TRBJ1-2	CASSGRTGGAVDF	TGTGCCAGCAGTGGCCGGACAGGGGGCGCGGTGGACTTC
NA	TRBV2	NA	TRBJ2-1	CASTLAVEQFF	TGTGCCAGCACGTTAGCGGTTGAGCAGTTCTTC
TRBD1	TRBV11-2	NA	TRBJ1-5	CASSHSGGGGISEPQHF	TGTGCCAGCAGCCACTCCGGAGGGGGCGGAATCTCGGAGCCCCAGCATTTT
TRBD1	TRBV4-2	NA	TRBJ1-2	CASRRQGAGGYTF	TGTGCCAGCAGGAGACAGGGGGCCGGTGGCTACACCTTC
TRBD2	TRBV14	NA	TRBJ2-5	CASSQDRDYRKTQYF	TGTGCCAGCAGCCAAGATCGGGACTATAGAAAGACCCAGTACTTC
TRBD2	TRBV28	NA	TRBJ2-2	CASSFSGRGVNTGELFF	TGTGCCAGCAGTTTCTCCGGGCGGGGGGTGAACACCGGGGAGCTGTTTTTT
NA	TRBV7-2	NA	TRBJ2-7	CASSPRDKSSYEQYF	TGTGCCAGCAGCCCCAGGGATAAATCCTCCTACGAGCAGTACTTC
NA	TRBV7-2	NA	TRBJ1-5	CASSLRRIQDAGNQPQHF	TGTGCCAGCAGCTTAAGGAGAATTCAGGACGCGGGAAATCAGCCCCAGCATTTT
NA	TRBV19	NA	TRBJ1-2	CASTGGYGYTF	TGTGCCAGTACGGGGGGCTATGGCTACACCTTC
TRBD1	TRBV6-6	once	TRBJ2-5	CASSAPGQSQETQYF	TGTGCCAGCAGTGCCCCGGGACAGTCGCAAGAGACCCAGTACTTC
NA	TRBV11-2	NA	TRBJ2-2	CASSLFVRRQANTGELFF	TGTGCCAGCAGCTTATTTGTGAGGAGACAGGCGAACACCGGGGAGCTGTTTTTT
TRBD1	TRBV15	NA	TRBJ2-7	CATSRGQSELYEQYF	TGTGCCACCAGCAGGGGACAGAGCGAACTCTACGAGCAGTACTTC
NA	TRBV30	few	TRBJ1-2	CAWSGPYYGYTF	TGTGCCTGGAGTGGGCCTTACTATGGCTACACCTTC
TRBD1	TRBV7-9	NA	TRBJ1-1	CATQTTGTRNTEAFF	TGTGCCACCCAGACGACAGGGACTAGGAACACTGAAGCTTTCTTT
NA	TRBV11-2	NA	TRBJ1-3	CASSVTGVSSGNTIYF	TGTGCCAGCAGCGTGACGGGGGTTTCCTCTGGAAACACCATATATTTT
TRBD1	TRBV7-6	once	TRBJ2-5	CASSLDRGETQYF	TGTGCCAGCAGCCTTGACAGGGGAGAGACCCAGTACTTC
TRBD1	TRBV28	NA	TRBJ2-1	CASSSTGADEQFF	TGTGCCAGCAGTTCGACAGGGGCGGATGAGCAGTTCTTC
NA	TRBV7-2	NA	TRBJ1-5	CASSLVAGSNQPQHF	TGTGCCAGCAGCTTAGTGGCAGGGAGCAATCAGCCCCAGCATTTT
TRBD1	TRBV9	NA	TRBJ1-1	CASSVVGTGGFAFF	TGTGCCAGCAGCGTAGTCGGGACAGGGGGCTTCGCTTTCTTT
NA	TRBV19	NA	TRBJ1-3	CASSEQGSRRNTIYF	TGTGCCAGTAGTGAACAGGGCTCGAGGAGAAACACCATATATTTT
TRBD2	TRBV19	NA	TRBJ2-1	CASSTGTSGRSYNEQFF	TGTGCCAGTAGTACCGGGACTAGCGGGAGGTCGTACAATGAGCAGTTCTTC
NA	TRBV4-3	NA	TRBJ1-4	CASSQERGPFNEKLFF	TGCGCCAGCAGCCAAGAGCGTGGTCCTTTTAATGAAAAACTGTTTTTT
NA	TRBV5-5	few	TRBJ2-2	CASSLGMAGAGTGELFF	TGTGCCAGCAGCTTAGGGATGGCAGGGGCGGGCACCGGGGAGCTGTTTTTT
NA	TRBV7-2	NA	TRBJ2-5	CASSPAPGTLQETQYF	TGTGCCAGCAGCCCGGCTCCCGGGACTTTACAAGAGACCCAGTACTTC
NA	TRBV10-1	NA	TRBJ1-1	CASSAGAMNTEAFF	TGCGCCAGCAGTGCCGGAGCAATGAACACTGAAGCTTTCTTT
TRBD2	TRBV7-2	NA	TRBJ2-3	CASSLVGTGGPLDTQYF	TGTGCCAGCAGCTTAGTAGGGACGGGAGGGCCCTTAGATACGCAGTATTTT
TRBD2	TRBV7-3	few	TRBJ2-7	CASSPRLASYEQYF	TGTGCCAGCAGCCCCCGACTAGCTTCCTACGAGCAGTACTTC
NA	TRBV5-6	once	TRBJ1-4	CASSDQRDRKLFF	TGTGCCAGCAGCGACCAACGGGATCGAAAACTGTTTTTT
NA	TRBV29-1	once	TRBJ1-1	CSVDSAFF	TGCAGCGTTGATAGTGCTTTCTTT
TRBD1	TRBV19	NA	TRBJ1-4	CASSTRQGSPEKLFF	TGTGCCAGTAGTACCAGACAGGGTTCGCCTGAAAAACTGTTTTTT
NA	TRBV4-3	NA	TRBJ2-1	CASSQVRGLSRDEQFF	TGCGCCAGCAGCCAAGTAAGAGGACTATCCCGGGATGAGCAGTTCTTC
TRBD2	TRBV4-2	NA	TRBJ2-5	CASSQVGASGRQETQYF	TGTGCCAGCAGCCAAGTTGGGGCTAGCGGGAGACAAGAGACCCAGTACTTC
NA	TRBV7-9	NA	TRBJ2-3	CASSPPLGRRADTQYF	TGTGCCAGCAGCCCTCCCCTGGGGCGACGCGCAGATACGCAGTATTTT
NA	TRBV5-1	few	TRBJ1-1	CASKRDMNTEAFF	TGCGCCAGCAAGAGGGACATGAACACTGAAGCTTTCTTT
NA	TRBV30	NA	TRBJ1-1	CAWSDLRSGSTEAFF	TGTGCCTGGAGTGACCTTCGATCAGGTTCCACTGAAGCTTTCTTT
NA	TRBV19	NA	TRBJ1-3	CASSPLSRNTIYF	TGTGCCAGTAGCCCCCTCTCCCGGAACACCATATATTTT
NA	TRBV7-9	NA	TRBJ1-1	CSSSRRVNTEAFF	TGTTCCAGCAGCCGCAGGGTAAATACTGAAGCTTTCTTT
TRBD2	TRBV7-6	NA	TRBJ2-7	CASSFSGAAYEQYF	TGTGCCAGCAGCTTTAGCGGGGCTGCCTACGAGCAGTACTTC
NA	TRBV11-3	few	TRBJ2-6	CASSLDQRPGANVLTF	TGTGCCAGCAGCTTAGATCAGCGTCCTGGGGCCAACGTCCTGACTTTC
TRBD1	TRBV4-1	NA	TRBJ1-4	CASSPPRGSNEKLFF	TGCGCCAGCAGCCCCCCCAGGGGGTCTAATGAAAAACTGTTTTTT
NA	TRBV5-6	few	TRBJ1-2	CASSSTDGYTF	TGTGCCAGCAGCTCGACAGATGGCTACACCTTC
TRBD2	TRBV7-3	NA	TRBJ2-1	CASSPWTSGYNEQFF	TGTGCCAGCAGCCCTTGGACTAGCGGCTACAATGAGCAGTTCTTC
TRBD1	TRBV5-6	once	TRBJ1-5	CASSRTGGGNQPQHF	TGTGCCAGCAGTCGGACAGGGGGCGGCAATCAGCCCCAGCATTTT
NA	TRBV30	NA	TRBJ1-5	CAWSRGGLSNQPQHF	TGTGCCTGGAGCCGGGGGGGCCTGAGCAATCAGCCCCAGCATTTT
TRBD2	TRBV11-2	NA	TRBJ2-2	CASSLPSGRNTGELFF	TGTGCCAGCAGCCTCCCGAGCGGGAGGAACACCGGGGAGCTGTTTTTT
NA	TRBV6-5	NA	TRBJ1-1	CASRQGMATEAFF	TGTGCCAGCAGACAGGGAATGGCCACTGAAGCTTTCTTT
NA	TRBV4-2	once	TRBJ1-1	CASSQEDRPLNTEAFF	TGTGCCAGCAGCCAAGAAGACAGGCCTTTGAACACTGAAGCTTTCTTT
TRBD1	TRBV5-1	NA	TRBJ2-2	CASSYGQANTGELFF	TGCGCCAGCAGCTATGGACAGGCGAACACCGGGGAGCTGTTTTTT